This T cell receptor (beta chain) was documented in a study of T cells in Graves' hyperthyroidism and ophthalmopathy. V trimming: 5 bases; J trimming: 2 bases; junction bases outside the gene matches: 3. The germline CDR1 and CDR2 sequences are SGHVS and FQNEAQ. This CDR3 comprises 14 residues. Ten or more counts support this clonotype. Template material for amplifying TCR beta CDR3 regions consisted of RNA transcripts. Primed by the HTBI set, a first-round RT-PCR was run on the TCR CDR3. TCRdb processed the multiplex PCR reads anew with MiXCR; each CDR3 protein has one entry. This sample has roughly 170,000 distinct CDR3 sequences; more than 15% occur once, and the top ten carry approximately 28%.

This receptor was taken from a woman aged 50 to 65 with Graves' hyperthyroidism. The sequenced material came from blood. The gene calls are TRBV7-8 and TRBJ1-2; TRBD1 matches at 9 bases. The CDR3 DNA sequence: TGTGCCAGCAGCAGCGGGACAGGGAACTATGGCTACACCTTC. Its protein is CASSSGTGNYGYTF.